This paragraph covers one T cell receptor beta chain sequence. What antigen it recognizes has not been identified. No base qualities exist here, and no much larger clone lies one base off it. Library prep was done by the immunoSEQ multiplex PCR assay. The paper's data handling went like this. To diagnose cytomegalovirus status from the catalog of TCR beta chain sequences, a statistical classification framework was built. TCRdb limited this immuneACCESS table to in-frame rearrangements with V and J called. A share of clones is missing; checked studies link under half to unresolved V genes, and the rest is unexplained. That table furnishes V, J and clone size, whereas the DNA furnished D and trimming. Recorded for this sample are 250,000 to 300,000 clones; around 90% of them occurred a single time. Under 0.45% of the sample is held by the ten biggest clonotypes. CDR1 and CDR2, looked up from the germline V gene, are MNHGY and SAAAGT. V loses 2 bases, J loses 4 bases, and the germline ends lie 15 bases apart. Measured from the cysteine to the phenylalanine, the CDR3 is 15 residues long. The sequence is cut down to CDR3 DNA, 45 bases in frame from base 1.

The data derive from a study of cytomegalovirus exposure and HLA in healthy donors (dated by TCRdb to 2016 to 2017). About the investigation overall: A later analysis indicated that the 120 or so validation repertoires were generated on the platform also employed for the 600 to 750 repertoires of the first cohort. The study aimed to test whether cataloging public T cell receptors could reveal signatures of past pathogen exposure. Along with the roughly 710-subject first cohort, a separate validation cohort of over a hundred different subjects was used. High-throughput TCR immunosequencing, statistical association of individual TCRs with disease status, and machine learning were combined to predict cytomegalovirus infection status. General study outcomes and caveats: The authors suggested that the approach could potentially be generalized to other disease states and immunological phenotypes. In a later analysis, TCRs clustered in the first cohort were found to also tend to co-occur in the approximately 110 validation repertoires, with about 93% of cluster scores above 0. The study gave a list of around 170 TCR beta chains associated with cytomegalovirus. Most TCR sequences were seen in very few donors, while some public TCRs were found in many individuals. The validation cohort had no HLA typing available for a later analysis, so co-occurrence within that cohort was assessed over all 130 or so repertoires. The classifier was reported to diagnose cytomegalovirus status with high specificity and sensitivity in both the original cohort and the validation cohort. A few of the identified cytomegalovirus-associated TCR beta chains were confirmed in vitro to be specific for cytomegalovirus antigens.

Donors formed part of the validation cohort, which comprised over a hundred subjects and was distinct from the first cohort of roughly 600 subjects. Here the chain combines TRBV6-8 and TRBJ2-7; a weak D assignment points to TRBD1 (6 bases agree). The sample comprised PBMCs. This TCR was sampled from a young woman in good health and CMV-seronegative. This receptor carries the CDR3 CASSYALDRPYEQYF. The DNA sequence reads TGTGCCAGCAGTTACGCGCTTGACAGGCCTTACGAGCAGTACTTC.